The clone carrying this TCR beta chain was recorded a few times. This entry is derived from a study of response to subunit inactivated influenza vaccine. A single record per CDR3 protein comes from TCRdb applying MiXCR to the RT-PCR reads. The data contain roughly 760,000 distinct CDR3 sequences, 20% to 25% of them singletons. This CDR3 is 16 amino acids long. V dropped 0 bases and J dropped 8 bases, with 16 bases sitting between them. Per the germline V gene, CDR1 is LGHDT and CDR2 is YNNKEL (reference sequence). Here the sequenced sample was PBMCs from blood, taken 5 days after vaccination. The TCR sequence derives from a man in his forties or fifties who received an inactivated influenza vaccine. The V call is TRBV3-1, the J call TRBJ1-4; D remains unclear. CDR3 nucleotides: TGTGCCAGCAGCCAAGATCTCCGCTTCTTTGGGGAAAAACTGTTTTTT. Its protein product is CASSQDLRFFGEKLFF.